This T cell receptor (beta chain) was identified during a study of CD8 T cells in ankylosing spondylitis. Regarding the study as a whole: The clones that were linked to disease were reported to be significantly enriched in matched synovial fluid samples from ankylosing spondylitis patients. What appeared characteristic of ankylosing spondylitis blood was a TCR beta motif of eight highly homologous variants. As for the disease-linked clones, they showed a CD8+ phenotype and occurred at relatively low frequencies in peripheral blood.

From germline, CDR1 is SQVTM and CDR2 ANQGSEA. V lost 3 bases and J lost 3, with 6 bases in between. The CDR3 runs to 12 residues. TCRdb used MiXCR to reprocess the 5' RACE reads, holding one entry per CDR3 protein. The repertoire holds about 800,000 distinct CDR3 sequences, with approximately 10% as singletons. Many counts were recorded for this clonotype. What it binds is unknown. This chain connects TRBV29-1 to TRBJ1-3; TRBD1 might be the D (6 bases). Material: blood, either unsorted or a sorted T cell fraction (not recorded which). This clonotype was sampled from a male donor with ankylosing spondylitis. The CDR3 DNA reads as TGCAGCGTTGACAGGGGTGGAAACACCATATATTTT. Protein: CSVDRGGNTIYF.